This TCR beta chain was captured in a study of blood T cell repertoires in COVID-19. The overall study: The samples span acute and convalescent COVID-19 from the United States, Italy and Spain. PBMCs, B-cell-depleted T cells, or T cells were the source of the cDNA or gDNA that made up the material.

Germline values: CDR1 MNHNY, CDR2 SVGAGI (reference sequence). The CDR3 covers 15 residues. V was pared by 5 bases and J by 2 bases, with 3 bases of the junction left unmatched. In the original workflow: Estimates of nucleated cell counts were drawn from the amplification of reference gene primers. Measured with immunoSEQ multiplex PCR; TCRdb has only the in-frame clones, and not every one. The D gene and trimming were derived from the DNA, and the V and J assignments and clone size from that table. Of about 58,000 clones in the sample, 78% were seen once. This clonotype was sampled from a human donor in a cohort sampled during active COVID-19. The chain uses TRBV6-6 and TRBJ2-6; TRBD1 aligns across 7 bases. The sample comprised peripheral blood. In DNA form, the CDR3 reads TGTGCCAGCAGTAACAGGGGAACTGGGGCCAACGTCCTGACTTTC. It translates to CASSNRGTGANVLTF.